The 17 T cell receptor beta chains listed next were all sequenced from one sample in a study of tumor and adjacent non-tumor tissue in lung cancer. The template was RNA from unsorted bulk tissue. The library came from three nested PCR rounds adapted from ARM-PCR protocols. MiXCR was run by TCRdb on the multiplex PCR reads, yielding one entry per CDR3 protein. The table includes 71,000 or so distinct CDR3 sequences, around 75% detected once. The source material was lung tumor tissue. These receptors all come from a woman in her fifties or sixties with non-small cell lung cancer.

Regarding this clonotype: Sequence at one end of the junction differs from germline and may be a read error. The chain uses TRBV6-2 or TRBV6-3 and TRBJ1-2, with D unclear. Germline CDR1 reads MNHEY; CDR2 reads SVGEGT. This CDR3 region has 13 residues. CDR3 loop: CTSTRDSSFGYTF. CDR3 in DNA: TGTACCAGCACCCGAGATTCTTCCTTTGGCTACACCTTC.

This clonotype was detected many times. The CDR3 region is CASSFNTNTEAFF. CDR3 coding DNA: TGTGCCAGCAGTTTTAACACAAACACTGAAGCTTTCTTT. The chain uses TRBV12-3 or TRBV12-4 and TRBJ1-1; D remains ambiguous. Deletions cut 3 bases from V and 2 bases from J, with 7 bases between. The CDR3 extends over 13 amino acids.

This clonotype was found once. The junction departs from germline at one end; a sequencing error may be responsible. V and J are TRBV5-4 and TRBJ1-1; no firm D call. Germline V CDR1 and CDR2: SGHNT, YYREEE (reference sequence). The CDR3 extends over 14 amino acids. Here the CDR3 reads CTSSVGRENTESFF. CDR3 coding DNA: TGTACCAGCAGCGTTGGACGGGAGAACACTGAATCTTTCTTT.

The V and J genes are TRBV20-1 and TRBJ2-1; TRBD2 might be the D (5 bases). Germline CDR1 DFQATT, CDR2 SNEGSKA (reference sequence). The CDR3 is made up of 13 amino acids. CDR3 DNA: TGCAATGTCAATTTAGAGGGTCTGAGTGAACAGTTCTTC. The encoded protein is CNVNLEGLSEQFF.

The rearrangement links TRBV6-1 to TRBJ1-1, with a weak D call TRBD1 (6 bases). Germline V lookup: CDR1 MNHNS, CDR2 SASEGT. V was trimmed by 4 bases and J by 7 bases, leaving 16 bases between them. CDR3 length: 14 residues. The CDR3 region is CASSVGGRGYEAFF. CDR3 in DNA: TGTGCCAGCAGTGTTGGGGGGCGCGGCTATGAAGCTTTCTTT.

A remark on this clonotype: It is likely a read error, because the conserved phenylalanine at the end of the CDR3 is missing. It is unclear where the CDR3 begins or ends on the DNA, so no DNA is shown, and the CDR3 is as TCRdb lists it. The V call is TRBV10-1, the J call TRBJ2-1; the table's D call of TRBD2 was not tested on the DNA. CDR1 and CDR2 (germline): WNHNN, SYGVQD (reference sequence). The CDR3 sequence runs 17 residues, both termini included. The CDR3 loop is CANSPDSGFGGGYEKFY.

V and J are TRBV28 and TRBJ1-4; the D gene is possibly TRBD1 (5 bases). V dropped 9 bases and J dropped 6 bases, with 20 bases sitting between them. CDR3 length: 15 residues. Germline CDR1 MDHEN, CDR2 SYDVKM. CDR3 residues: CARNSPGRADEKLFF. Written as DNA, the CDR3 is TGTGCCAGGAACTCACCGGGACGGGCAGATGAAAAACTGTTTTTT.

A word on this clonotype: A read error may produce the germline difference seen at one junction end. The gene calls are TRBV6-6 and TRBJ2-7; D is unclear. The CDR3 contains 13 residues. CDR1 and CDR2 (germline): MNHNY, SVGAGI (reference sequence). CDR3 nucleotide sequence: TGTACCAGCAGTTGCGGCAGCTCCTACGAGCAGTACTTC. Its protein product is CTSSCGSSYEQYF.

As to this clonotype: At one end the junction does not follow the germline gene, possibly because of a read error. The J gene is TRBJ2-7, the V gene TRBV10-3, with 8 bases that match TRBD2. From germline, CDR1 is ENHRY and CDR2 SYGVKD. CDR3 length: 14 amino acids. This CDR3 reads CANQPGLGTGEQYF. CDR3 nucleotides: TGTGCCAATCAACCGGGACTAGGTACGGGAGAGCAGTACTTT.

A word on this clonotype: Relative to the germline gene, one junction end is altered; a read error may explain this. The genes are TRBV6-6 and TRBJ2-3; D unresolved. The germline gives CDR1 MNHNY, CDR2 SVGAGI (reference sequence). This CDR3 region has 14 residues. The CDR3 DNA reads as TGTGACAGCAGTCTCCAGTCTTTCACAGATACGCAATATTTT. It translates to CDSSLQSFTDTQYF.

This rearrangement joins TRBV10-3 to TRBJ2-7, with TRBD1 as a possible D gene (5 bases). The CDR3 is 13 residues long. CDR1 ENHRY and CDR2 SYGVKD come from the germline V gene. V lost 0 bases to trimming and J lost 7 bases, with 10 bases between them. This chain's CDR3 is CAISESGANEQYF. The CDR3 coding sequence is TGTGCCATCAGTGAGTCAGGGGCTAATGAGCAGTACTTC.

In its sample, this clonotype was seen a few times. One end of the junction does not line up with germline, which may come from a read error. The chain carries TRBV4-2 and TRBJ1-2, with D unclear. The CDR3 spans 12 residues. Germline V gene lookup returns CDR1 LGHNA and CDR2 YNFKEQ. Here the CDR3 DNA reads TGTGCCAGCAGCCAACACAGTTATGCCTACACCTTC. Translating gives CASSQHSYAYTF.

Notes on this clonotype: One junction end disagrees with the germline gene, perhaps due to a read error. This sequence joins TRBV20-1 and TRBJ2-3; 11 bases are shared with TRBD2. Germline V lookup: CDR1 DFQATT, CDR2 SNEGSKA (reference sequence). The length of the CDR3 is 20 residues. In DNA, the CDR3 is TGCAGTGTTAGAGGAGGGTTGGGACTAGCGGCCCTCCGGGCCACAGATGCGCAATATTTT. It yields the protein CSVRGGLGLAALRATDAQYF.

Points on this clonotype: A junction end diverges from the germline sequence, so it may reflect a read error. The CDR3 DNA follows: TGTGCCAGCAGATCCCGCCGGACGGAGGCGCATGATCAGTCCTTC. It specifies CASRSRRTEAHDQSF. The chain recombines TRBV6-2 or TRBV6-3 with TRBJ2-1; D might be TRBD2 (5 bases). This CDR3 comprises 15 residues. From germline, CDR1 is MNHEY and CDR2 SVGEGT.

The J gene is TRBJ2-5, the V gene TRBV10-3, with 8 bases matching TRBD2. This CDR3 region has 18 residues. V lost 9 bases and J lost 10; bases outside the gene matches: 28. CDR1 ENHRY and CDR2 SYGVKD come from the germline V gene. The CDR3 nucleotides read TGTGCCATTAGTCCCCCTAGGCCTAGCGGGTGTACCAAGAGACTCCAGTACTTC. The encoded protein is CAISPPRPSGCTKRLQYF.

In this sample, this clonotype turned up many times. The CDR3 DNA sequence: TGCGCCAGCAGCCGCTTTATCGGACCCTACAATGAGCAGTTCTTC. It yields the protein CASSRFIGPYNEQFF. The rearrangement joins TRBV4-1 to TRBJ2-1; D is uncertain. Germline lookup yields CDR1 MGHRA and CDR2 YSYEKL. Trimming shortened V by 4 bases and J by 2 bases, and 12 bases separated the two germline ends. CDR3 size: 15 residues.

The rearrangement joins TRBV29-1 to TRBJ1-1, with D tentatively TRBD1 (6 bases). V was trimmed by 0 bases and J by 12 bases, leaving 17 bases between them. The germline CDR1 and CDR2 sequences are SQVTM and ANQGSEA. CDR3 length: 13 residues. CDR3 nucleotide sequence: TGCAGCGTTGAAGATCCGTGTGCAGGGGAAACTTTCTTT. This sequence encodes CSVEDPCAGETFF.